The present T cell receptor beta chain was sequenced within a study of beta chain features in type 1 diabetes. Turning to the study itself: All samples together contributed 90 million to 110 million sorted cells for examination. Study-level results: In every one of the four CD4+ subsets, TCRB CDR3s were moderately but significantly shorter in Type 1 diabetes patients. Sequencing of cDNA might inflate the share of cells that strongly express TCR.

This clone was recorded a few times. Its antigen is undetermined. The authors reverse transcribed all of the isolated RNA, so sequencing captured expressed TCRB transcripts. Assay used: immunoSEQ multiplex PCR; TCRdb lists only in-frame clones, some missing. In the table there are under 400,000 clones, roughly 21% of which are singletons. Markers CD45RO/CCR7/CD25/CD127/CD95/CD27 served to sort CD4+ naive, central memory, regulatory and stem cell-like memory cells. Germline lookup yields CDR1 DFQATT and CDR2 SNEGSKA (reference sequence). Between the trimmed V and J ends, which lost 3 bases and 7 bases, there was a span of 7 bases. This CDR3 spans 11 amino acids.

The rearrangement links TRBV20-1 to TRBJ1-5; no reliable D call. Input material: naive CD4+ T cells from blood. The TCR originated in a woman under 30 in good health. The CDR3 DNA sequence: TGCAGTGCTAGTAATGAGCAGCCCCAGCATTTT. Its translation is CSASNEQPQHF.